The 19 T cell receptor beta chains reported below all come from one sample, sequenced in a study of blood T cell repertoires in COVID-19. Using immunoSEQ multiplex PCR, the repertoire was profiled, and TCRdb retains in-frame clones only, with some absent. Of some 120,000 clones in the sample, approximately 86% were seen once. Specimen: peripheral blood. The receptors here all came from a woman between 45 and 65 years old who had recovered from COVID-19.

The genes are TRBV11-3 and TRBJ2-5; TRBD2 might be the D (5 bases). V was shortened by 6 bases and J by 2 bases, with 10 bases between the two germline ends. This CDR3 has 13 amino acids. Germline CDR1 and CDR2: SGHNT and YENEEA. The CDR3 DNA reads TGTGCCAGCAGTCGGGGATCGCAAGAGACCCAGTACTTC. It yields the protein CASSRGSQETQYF.

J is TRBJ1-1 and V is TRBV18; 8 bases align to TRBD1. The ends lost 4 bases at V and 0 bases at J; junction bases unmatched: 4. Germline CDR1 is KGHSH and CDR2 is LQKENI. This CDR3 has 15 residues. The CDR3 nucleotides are TGTGCCAGCTCACGGTCGGACAGGGTGAACACTGAAGCTTTCTTT. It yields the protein CASSRSDRVNTEAFF.

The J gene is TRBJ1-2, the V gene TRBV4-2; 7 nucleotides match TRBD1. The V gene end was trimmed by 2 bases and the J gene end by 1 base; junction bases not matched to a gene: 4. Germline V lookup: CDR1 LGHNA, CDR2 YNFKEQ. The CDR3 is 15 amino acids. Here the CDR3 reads CASSQIRDSNYGYTF. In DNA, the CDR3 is TGTGCCAGCAGCCAAATCCGGGACAGTAACTATGGCTACACCTTC.

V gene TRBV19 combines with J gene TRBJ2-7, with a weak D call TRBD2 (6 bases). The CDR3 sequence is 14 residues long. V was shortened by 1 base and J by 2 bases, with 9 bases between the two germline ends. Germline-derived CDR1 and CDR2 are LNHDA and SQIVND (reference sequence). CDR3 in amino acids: CASSIGWGAYEQYF. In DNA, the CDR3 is TGTGCCAGTAGTATAGGGTGGGGGGCCTACGAGCAGTACTTC. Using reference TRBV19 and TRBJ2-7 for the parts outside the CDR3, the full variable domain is DGGITQSPKYLFRKEGQNVTLSCEQNLNHDAMYWYRQDPGQGLRLIYYSQIVNDFQKGDIAEGYSVSREKKESFPLTVTSAQKNPTAFYLCASSIGWGAYEQYFGPGTRLTVT.

CDR3 amino acids: CASSATGNTDTQYF. CDR3 nucleotide sequence: TGTGCCAGCAGTGCGACTGGAAACACAGATACGCAGTATTTT. The rearrangement joins TRBV6-4 to TRBJ2-3; D unclear. The CDR3 is made up of 14 amino acids. The V and J ends lost 4 bases and 2 bases respectively, with 10 bases between them. Germline V gene sequence: CDR1 MRHNA, CDR2 SNTAGT.

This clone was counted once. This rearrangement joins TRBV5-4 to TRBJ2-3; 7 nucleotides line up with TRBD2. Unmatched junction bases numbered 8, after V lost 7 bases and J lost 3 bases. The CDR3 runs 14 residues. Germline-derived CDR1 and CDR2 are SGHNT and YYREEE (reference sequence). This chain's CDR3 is CASRLGGGTDTQYF. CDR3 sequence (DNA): TGTGCCAGCCGACTGGGGGGGGGTACAGATACGCAGTATTTT.

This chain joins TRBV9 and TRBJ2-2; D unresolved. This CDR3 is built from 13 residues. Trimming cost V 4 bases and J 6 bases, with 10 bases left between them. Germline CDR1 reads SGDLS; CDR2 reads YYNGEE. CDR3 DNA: TGTGCCAGCAGCCTCTCCCCGTCCGGGGAGCTGTTTTTT. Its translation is CASSLSPSGELFF. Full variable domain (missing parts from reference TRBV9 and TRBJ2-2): DSGVTQTPKHLITATGQRVTLRCSPRSGDLSVYWYQQSLDQGLQFLIQYYNGEERAKGNILERFSAQQFPDLHSELNLSSLELGDSALYFCASSLSPSGELFFGEGSRLTVL.

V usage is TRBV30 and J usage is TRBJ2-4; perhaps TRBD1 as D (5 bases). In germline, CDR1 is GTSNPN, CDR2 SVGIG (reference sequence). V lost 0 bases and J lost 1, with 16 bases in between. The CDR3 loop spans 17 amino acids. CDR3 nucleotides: TGTGCCTGGAGTGTAATTGTAGGGCAGGGCGCCAAAAACATTCAGTACTTC. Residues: CAWSVIVGQGAKNIQYF.

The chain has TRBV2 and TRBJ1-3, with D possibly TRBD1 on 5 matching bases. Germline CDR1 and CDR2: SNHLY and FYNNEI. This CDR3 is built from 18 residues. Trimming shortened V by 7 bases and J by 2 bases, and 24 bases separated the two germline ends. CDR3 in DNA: TGTGCCAGCAAGAACCGGGCCGGGGGACTGGGAGCTGGAAACACCATATATTTT. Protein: CASKNRAGGLGAGNTIYF.

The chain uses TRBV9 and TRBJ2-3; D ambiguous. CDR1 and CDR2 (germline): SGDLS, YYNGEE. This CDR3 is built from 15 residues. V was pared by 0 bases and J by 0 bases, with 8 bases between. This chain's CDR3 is CASSVEEWSTDTQYF. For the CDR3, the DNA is TGTGCCAGCAGCGTAGAGGAGTGGAGCACAGATACGCAGTATTTT.

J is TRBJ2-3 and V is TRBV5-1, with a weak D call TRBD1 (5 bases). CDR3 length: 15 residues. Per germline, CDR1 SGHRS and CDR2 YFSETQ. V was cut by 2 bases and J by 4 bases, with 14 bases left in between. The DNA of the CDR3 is TGCGCCAGCAGCTTTCAGGGTACGGTGCCAGATACGCAGTATTTT. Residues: CASSFQGTVPDTQYF.

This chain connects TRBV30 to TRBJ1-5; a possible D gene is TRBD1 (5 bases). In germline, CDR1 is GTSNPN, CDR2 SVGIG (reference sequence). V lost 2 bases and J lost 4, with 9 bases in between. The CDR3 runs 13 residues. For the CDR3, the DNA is TGTGCCTGGAGTTTACGGGGGAATCAGCCCCAGCATTTT. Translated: CAWSLRGNQPQHF.

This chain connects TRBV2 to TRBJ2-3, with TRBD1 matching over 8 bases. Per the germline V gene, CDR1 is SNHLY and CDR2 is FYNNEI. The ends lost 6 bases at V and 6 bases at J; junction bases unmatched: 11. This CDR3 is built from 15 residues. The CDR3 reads CASRLQGGIRDTQYF. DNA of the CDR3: TGTGCCAGCAGATTACAGGGGGGAATTAGGGATACGCAGTATTTT.

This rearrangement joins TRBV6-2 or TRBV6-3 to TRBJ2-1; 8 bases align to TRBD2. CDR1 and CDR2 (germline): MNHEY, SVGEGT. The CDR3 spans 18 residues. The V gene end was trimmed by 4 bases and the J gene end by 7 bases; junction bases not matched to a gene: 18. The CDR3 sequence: CASSSSAGVAGKDNEQFF. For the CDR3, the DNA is TGTGCCAGCAGTTCCTCGGCGGGAGTAGCGGGGAAAGATAATGAGCAGTTCTTC.

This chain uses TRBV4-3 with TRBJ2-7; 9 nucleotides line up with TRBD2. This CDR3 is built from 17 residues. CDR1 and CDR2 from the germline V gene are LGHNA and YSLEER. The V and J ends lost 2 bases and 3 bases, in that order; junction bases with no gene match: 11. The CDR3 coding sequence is TGCGCCAGCAGCCAAAAAATAGCGGGAGTGACGGTCTACGAGCAGTACTTC. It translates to CASSQKIAGVTVYEQYF.

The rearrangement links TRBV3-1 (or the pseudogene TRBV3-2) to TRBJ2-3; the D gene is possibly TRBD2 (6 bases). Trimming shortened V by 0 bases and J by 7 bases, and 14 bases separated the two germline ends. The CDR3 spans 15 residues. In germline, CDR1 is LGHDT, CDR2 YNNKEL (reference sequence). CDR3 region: CASSQDQWGRNTQYF. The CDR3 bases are TGTGCCAGCAGCCAAGATCAGTGGGGGAGGAATACGCAGTATTTT.

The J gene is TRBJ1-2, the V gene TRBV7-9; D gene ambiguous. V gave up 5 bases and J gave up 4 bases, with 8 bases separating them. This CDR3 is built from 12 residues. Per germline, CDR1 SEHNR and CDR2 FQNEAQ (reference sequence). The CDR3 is CASSRPGYGYTF. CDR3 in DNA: TGTGCCAGCAGCCGCCCCGGCTATGGCTACACCTTC.

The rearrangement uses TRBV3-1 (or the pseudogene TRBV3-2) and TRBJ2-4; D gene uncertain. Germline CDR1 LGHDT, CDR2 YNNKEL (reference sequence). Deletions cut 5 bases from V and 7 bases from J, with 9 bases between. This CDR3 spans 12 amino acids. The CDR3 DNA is TGTGCCAGCAGCAGCTGGGCGAACATTCAGTACTTC. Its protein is CASSSWANIQYF.

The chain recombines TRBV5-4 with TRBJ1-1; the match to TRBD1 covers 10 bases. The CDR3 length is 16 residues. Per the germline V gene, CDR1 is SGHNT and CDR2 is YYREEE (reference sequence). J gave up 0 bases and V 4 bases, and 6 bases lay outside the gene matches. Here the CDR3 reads CASSLSGQGVNTEAFF. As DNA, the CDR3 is TGTGCCAGCAGCCTTTCTGGACAGGGGGTGAACACTGAAGCTTTCTTT.